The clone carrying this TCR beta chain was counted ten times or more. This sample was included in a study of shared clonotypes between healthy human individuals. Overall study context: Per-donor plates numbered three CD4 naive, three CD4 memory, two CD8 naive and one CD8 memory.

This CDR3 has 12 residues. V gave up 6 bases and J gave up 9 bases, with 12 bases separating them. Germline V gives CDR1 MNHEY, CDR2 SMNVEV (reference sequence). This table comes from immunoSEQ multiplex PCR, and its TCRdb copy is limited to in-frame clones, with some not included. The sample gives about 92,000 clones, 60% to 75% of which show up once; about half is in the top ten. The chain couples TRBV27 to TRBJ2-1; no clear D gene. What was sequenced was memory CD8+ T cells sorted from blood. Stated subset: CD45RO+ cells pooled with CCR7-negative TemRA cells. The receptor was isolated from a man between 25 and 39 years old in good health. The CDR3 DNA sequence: TGTGCCAGCAGCCCGCTAGGTATTGAGCAGTTCTTC. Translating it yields CASSPLGIEQFF.